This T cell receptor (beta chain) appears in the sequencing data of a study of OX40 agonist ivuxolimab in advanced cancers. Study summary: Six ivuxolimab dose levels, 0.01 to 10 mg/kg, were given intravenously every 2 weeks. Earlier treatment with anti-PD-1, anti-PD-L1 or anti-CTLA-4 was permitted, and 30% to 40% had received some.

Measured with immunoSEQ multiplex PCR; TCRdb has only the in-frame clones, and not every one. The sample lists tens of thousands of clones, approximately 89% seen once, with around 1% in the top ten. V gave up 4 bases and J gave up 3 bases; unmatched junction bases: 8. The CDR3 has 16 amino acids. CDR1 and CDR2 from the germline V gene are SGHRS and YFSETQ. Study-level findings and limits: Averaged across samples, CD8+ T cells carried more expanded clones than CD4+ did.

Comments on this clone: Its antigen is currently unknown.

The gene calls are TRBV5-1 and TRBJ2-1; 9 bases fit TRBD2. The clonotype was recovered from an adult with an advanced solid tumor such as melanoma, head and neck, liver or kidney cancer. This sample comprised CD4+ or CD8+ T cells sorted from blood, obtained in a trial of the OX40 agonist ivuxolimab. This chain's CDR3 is CASSPYSGGLYNEQFF. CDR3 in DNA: TGCGCCAGCAGCCCGTACAGCGGGGGGCTCTACAATGAGCAGTTCTTC.